This entry lists 32 T cell receptor beta chains sequenced from one sample in a study of blood T cell repertoires in COVID-19. Sequencing used immunoSEQ multiplex PCR; TCRdb keeps in-frame clones, though not all of them. The table includes 140,000 or so clones, more than 75% detected once. Source material: peripheral blood. The receptors were gathered from a woman aged 45-60 years with active or convalescent COVID-19.

The chain has TRBV14 and TRBJ2-7; 14 bases match TRBD2. From germline, CDR1 is SGHDN and CDR2 FVKESK. Germline trimming cut 4 bases from V and 7 bases from J; bases unmatched to any gene: 9. The CDR3 length is 16 residues. In DNA form, the CDR3 reads TGTGCCAGCAGCCTTCCGGGACTAGCGGGAGTCTATGAGCAGTACTTC. It codes for CASSLPGLAGVYEQYF.

This chain connects TRBV7-9 to TRBJ1-5; D might be TRBD1 (5 bases). CDR3 length: 12 residues. Germline values: CDR1 SEHNR, CDR2 FQNEAQ (reference sequence). With 7 bases removed from V and 7 bases from J, the gap between germline ends came to 11 bases. CDR3 sequence reads: CASIHQGQPQHF. DNA of the CDR3: TGTGCCAGCATCCATCAGGGCCAGCCCCAGCATTTT.

The V call is TRBV7-2, the J call TRBJ2-1; TRBD2 agrees at 8 bases. Losses at the gene ends were 3 bases for V and 7 bases for J; bases not matched to a gene: 11. The CDR3 runs 16 residues. The germline gives CDR1 SGHTA, CDR2 FQGNSA. CDR3: CASSLGLVGGQNEQFF. The CDR3 bases are TGTGCCAGCAGCTTGGGACTAGTAGGGGGTCAGAATGAGCAGTTCTTC. Based on the CDR3 plus reference TRBV7-2 and TRBJ2-1, the full variable domain is GAGVSQSPSNKVTEKGKDVELRCDPISGHTALYWYRQSLGQGLEFLIYFQGNSAPDKSGLPSDRFSAERTGGSVSTLTIQRTQQEDSAVYLCASSLGLVGGQNEQFFGPGTRLTVL.

This chain joins TRBV2 and TRBJ1-6; D might be TRBD1 (6 bases). Between the trimmed V and J ends, which lost 7 bases and 7 bases, there was a span of 14 bases. This CDR3 contains 14 residues. The germline gives CDR1 SNHLY, CDR2 FYNNEI. CDR3 in amino acids: CASKAGQLNSPLHF. CDR3 bases: TGTGCCAGCAAGGCAGGACAGTTGAATTCACCCCTCCACTTT.

The chain links TRBV5-1 to TRBJ2-2; perhaps TRBD1 as D (6 bases). The CDR3 spans 15 residues. V was shortened by 4 bases and J by 7 bases, with 17 bases between the two germline ends. CDR1 SGHRS and CDR2 YFSETQ come from the germline V gene. The CDR3 nucleotides read TGCGCCAGCAGCCCTTGGGGCAGGGGTCGCGGGGAGCTGTTTTTT. This codes for CASSPWGRGRGELFF.

The chain couples TRBV19 to TRBJ1-5; possibly TRBD1 for D (6 bases). The germline CDR1 and CDR2 sequences are LNHDA and SQIVND (reference sequence). V lost 3 bases, J lost 6 bases, and 12 bases lay in between. This CDR3 is built from 14 residues. CDR3 sequence: CASSIEGVSQPQHF. The DNA of the CDR3 is TGTGCCAGTAGTATTGAGGGGGTCAGTCAGCCCCAGCATTTT.

The V gene is TRBV2, the J gene TRBJ1-6; the D gene is possibly TRBD1 (6 bases). The CDR3 is 13 amino acids. V was shortened by 6 bases and J by 10 bases, with 13 bases between the two germline ends. Germline V CDR1 and CDR2: SNHLY, FYNNEI. The CDR3 loop reads CASRAGTNSPLHF. The CDR3 DNA reads as TGTGCCAGCAGAGCCGGGACAAACTCACCCCTCCACTTT.

This clone has a handful of counts. This chain links TRBV6-5 with TRBJ2-7; 11 nucleotides agree with TRBD1. From germline, CDR1 is MNHEY and CDR2 SVGAGI. CDR3 length equals 14 residues. Trimming took 8 bases from V and 3 from J; bases not matched to a gene: 6. Written as DNA, the CDR3 is TGTGCCAGCTCACGGGGGACAGGGGGCTACGAGCAGTACTTC. This sequence encodes CASSRGTGGYEQYF.

The J gene is TRBJ1-6, the V gene TRBV19; D gene uncertain. Germline CDR1 and CDR2: LNHDA and SQIVND (reference sequence). CDR3 length: 12 amino acids. V dropped 6 bases and J dropped 7 bases, with 7 bases sitting between them. CDR3 in amino acids: CASSGSNSPLHF. The DNA for the CDR3 is TGTGCCAGTAGCGGTAGCAATTCACCCCTCCACTTT. The full variable domain, with the rest looked up from reference TRBV19 and TRBJ1-6, is DGGITQSPKYLFRKEGQNVTLSCEQNLNHDAMYWYRQDPGQGLRLIYYSQIVNDFQKGDIAEGYSVSREKKESFPLTVTSAQKNPTAFYLCASSGSNSPLHFGNGTRLTVT.

This clone was detected a few times. The chain joins TRBV10-2 to TRBJ2-7; 9 nucleotides agree with TRBD2. The germline CDR1 and CDR2 sequences are WSHSY and SAAADI. The CDR3 loop spans 16 amino acids. Unmatched junction bases numbered 6, after V lost 2 bases and J lost 1 base. The DNA of the CDR3 is TGCGCCAGCAGTGAGCTGGGGCTAGCGGGGTCCTACGAGCAGTACTTC. Its protein product is CASSELGLAGSYEQYF.

This rearrangement joins TRBV7-9 to TRBJ1-2; D is perhaps TRBD1 (5 bases). V was shortened by 4 bases and J by 3 bases, with 12 bases between the two germline ends. CDR3 length equals 14 residues. The germline V gene encodes CDR1 SEHNR and CDR2 FQNEAQ (reference sequence). This CDR3 is CASSSGETYYGYTF. The CDR3 bases are TGTGCCAGCAGCTCGGGGGAGACGTACTATGGCTACACCTTC. The variable domain in full, completed from reference TRBV7-9 and TRBJ1-2, reads DTGVSQNPRHKITKRGQNVTFRCDPISEHNRLYWYRQTLGQGPEFLTYFQNEAQLEKSRLLSDRFSAERPKGSFSTLEIQRTEQGDSAMYLCASSSGETYYGYTFGSGTRLTVV.

In this sample, this clone turned up once. The V gene is TRBV28, the J gene TRBJ2-7; 7 bases fit TRBD1. This CDR3 is built from 14 residues. V dropped 6 bases and J dropped 0; count of bases not matched to a gene: 5. Germline V gene data show CDR1 as MDHEN and CDR2 as SYDVKM. The chain's CDR3 is CASSSGQSSYEQYF. CDR3 coding DNA: TGTGCCAGCAGCTCGGGACAGTCCTCCTACGAGCAGTACTTC.

J is TRBJ2-1 and V is TRBV29-1; a possible D gene is TRBD2 (5 bases). This CDR3 has 10 amino acids. The germline CDR1 and CDR2 sequences are SQVTM and ANQGSEA. V was clipped by 4 bases and J by 7 bases, with 5 bases between them. The CDR3 protein is CSVGGNEQFF. The CDR3 DNA sequence: TGCAGCGTTGGAGGGAATGAGCAGTTCTTC.

The chain is built from TRBV2 and TRBJ2-1, with TRBD2 matching 8 bases. CDR1 is SNHLY and CDR2 is FYNNEI in the germline V gene. With V trimmed by 6 bases and J by 4 bases, 11 bases remained unmatched. The CDR3 has 16 amino acids. The CDR3 is CASSENPAGAYNEQFF. The CDR3 DNA reads as TGTGCCAGCAGCGAAAACCCAGCGGGGGCATACAATGAGCAGTTCTTC.

J is TRBJ2-1 and V is TRBV13; 13 bases fit TRBD2. The CDR3 is made up of 16 amino acids. The trim removed 4 bases at V and 9 bases at J, leaving 9 bases unmatched. In germline, CDR1 is PRHDT, CDR2 FYEKMQ (reference sequence). CDR3 protein: CASSSWTSGSGIEQFF. CDR3 nucleotides: TGTGCCAGCAGCTCCTGGACTAGCGGGAGCGGTATTGAGCAGTTCTTC.

This CDR3 reads CASSLSPGSNQPQHF. As DNA, the CDR3 is TGTGCCAGCAGTTTATCGCCAGGGAGCAATCAGCCCCAGCATTTT. The chain links TRBV27 to TRBJ1-5; a possible D gene is TRBD1 (5 bases). This CDR3 region has 15 residues. Trimming pared 0 bases from V and 1 base from J, leaving 7 bases between. Germline CDR1 and CDR2: MNHEY and SMNVEV (reference sequence).

V gene TRBV18 combines with J gene TRBJ2-1, with 8 bases aligning to TRBD1. Trimming took 6 bases from V and 1 from J; bases not matched to a gene: 8. Germline V gene lookup returns CDR1 KGHSH and CDR2 LQKENI. The CDR3 has 16 amino acids. In DNA form, the CDR3 reads TGTGCCAGCTCCGCAGTCAGGGGGCAATCCTACAATGAGCAGTTCTTC. Translated: CASSAVRGQSYNEQFF.

The chain couples TRBV27 to TRBJ1-1, with 9 bases aligning to TRBD1. Germline V gene data show CDR1 as MNHEY and CDR2 as SMNVEV (reference sequence). The ends lost 7 bases at V and 7 bases at J; junction bases unmatched: 7. CDR3 length: 13 residues. CDR3 in DNA: TGTGCCAGCATAGGTGGGACAGGGCTTGAAGCTTTCTTT. Amino acid sequence: CASIGGTGLEAFF.

The V call is TRBV11-3, the J call TRBJ2-1; 9 bases line up with TRBD2. Germline values: CDR1 SGHNT, CDR2 YENEEA. The CDR3 has 20 residues. V was clipped by 0 bases and J by 6 bases; unmatched bases: 18. The CDR3, as DNA: TGTGCCAGCAGCTTAGAGGGGGGGACAGCAACTGGACTAGCGATCAATGAGCAGTTCTTC. It translates to CASSLEGGTATGLAINEQFF.

V and J are TRBV5-4 and TRBJ2-3; D perhaps matches TRBD2 (6 bases). The V end was cut by 1 base, the J end by 9 bases, with 24 bases between. Germline assignment: CDR1 SGHNT and CDR2 YYREEE (reference sequence). The CDR3 is 17 amino acids. CDR3 residues: CASSLLNAGKFRDTQYF. In DNA, the CDR3 is TGTGCCAGCAGCTTGTTGAACGCGGGAAAGTTCAGGGACACGCAGTATTTT.

This clone has a handful of counts. J is TRBJ2-7 and V is TRBV5-6, with 7 bases matching TRBD1. Germline values: CDR1 SGHDT, CDR2 YYEEEE. The J segment lost 4 bases and the V segment lost 3 bases, leaving 7 bases of the junction unmatched. This CDR3 is built from 14 residues. The CDR3: CASSSGQAWYEQYF. CDR3 nucleotide sequence: TGTGCCAGCAGCTCTGGACAGGCCTGGTACGAGCAGTACTTC.

V is TRBV5-4 and J is TRBJ2-7; TRBD1 might be the D (5 bases). Trimming shortened V by 4 bases and J by 4 bases, and 12 bases separated the two germline ends. The germline V gene has CDR1 SGHNT and CDR2 YYREEE (reference sequence). CDR3 length: 13 residues. The CDR3 is CASSHATVYEQYF. Here the CDR3 DNA reads TGTGCCAGCAGCCATGCGACAGTATACGAGCAGTACTTC. Using reference TRBV5-4 and TRBJ2-7 for the parts outside the CDR3, the full variable domain is ETGVTQSPTHLIKTRGQQVTLRCSSQSGHNTVSWYQQALGQGPQFIFQYYREEENGRGNFPPRFSGLQFPNYSSELNVNALELDDSALYLCASSHATVYEQYFGPGTRLTVT.

In DNA form, the CDR3 reads TGTGCCAGCAGTACGGGACAGGGGACAGGGGAGACCCAGTACTTC. This translates into CASSTGQGTGETQYF. The chain combines TRBV2 with TRBJ2-5, with 10 bases identical to TRBD1. Trimming at V came to 5 bases and at J to 5 bases, leaving 8 bases not matched to a gene. The CDR3 consists of 15 residues. CDR1 is SNHLY, CDR2 FYNNEI, per germline.

The chain joins TRBV28 to TRBJ1-3; D call uncertain. The germline CDR1 and CDR2 sequences are MDHEN and SYDVKM. The germline V and J ends were trimmed by 7 bases and 11 bases, with 24 bases remaining between them. The CDR3 spans 15 residues. CDR3 amino acids: CASTRLSPNDKAIYF. For the CDR3, the DNA is TGTGCCAGCACCCGTCTCTCCCCTAACGACAAAGCCATATATTTT.

The CDR3 bases are TGCAGCGTTCCAGGGTTCTATGGCTACACCTTC. Amino acids: CSVPGFYGYTF. The chain combines TRBV29-1 with TRBJ1-2, with D maybe TRBD1 (5 bases). V gave up 5 bases and J gave up 4 bases, with 8 bases separating them. CDR1 SQVTM and CDR2 ANQGSEA come from the germline V gene. There are 11 residues in the CDR3.

The J gene is TRBJ1-1, the V gene TRBV6-5; TRBD1 matches 7 bases. Germline trimming cut 7 bases from V and 1 base from J; bases unmatched to any gene: 3. This CDR3 has 13 residues. Germline V gene lookup returns CDR1 MNHEY and CDR2 SVGAGI. In DNA, the CDR3 is TGTGCCAGCACGAGGGGGCAGAACACTGAAGCTTTCTTT. The encoded protein is CASTRGQNTEAFF.

The chain combines TRBV9 with TRBJ1-3, with D tentatively TRBD1 (5 bases). V gave up 0 bases and J gave up 1 base, with 14 bases separating them. Per the germline V gene, CDR1 is SGDLS and CDR2 is YYNGEE. This CDR3 contains 17 residues. The CDR3 DNA is TGTGCCAGCAGCGTAGAGGAGGGGCTTGCTTCTGGAAACACCATATATTTT. This codes for CASSVEEGLASGNTIYF.

The CDR3 reads CASSLGTLNTEAFF. For the CDR3, the DNA is TGTGCCAGCAGTCTCGGGACATTGAACACTGAAGCTTTCTTT. The rearrangement uses TRBV28 and TRBJ1-1, with a tentative D call TRBD1 (6 bases). V was pared by 5 bases and J by 0 bases, with 10 bases between. The length of the CDR3 is 14 residues. CDR1 and CDR2 (germline): MDHEN, SYDVKM.

CDR3: CASRFGGDQPQHF. The CDR3, as DNA: TGTGCCAGTAGATTTGGGGGCGATCAGCCCCAGCATTTT. V usage is TRBV19 and J usage is TRBJ1-5; perhaps TRBD1 as D (6 bases). Germline assignment: CDR1 LNHDA and CDR2 SQIVND (reference sequence). CDR3 length equals 13 residues. V dropped 6 bases and J dropped 5 bases, with 11 bases sitting between them. Using reference TRBV19 and TRBJ1-5 for the parts outside the CDR3, the full variable domain is DGGITQSPKYLFRKEGQNVTLSCEQNLNHDAMYWYRQDPGQGLRLIYYSQIVNDFQKGDIAEGYSVSREKKESFPLTVTSAQKNPTAFYLCASRFGGDQPQHFGDGTRLSIL.

This clone was detected a few times. V gene TRBV7-9 combines with J gene TRBJ1-2; D is unresolved. The length of the CDR3 is 11 residues. Trimming cost V 1 base and J 8 bases, with 5 bases left between them. Germline CDR1 is SEHNR and CDR2 is FQNEAQ (reference sequence). The CDR3 coding sequence is TGTGCCAGCAGCTTAGGGAGGGGCTACACCTTC. Encoded protein: CASSLGRGYTF.

V and J are TRBV28 and TRBJ2-3, with 8 positions matching TRBD2. Germline CDR1 MDHEN, CDR2 SYDVKM. The CDR3 has 15 amino acids. After removal of 3 bases from V and 1 base from J, the junction contained 3 bases not matched to a gene. CDR3 sequence (DNA): TGTGCCAGCAGTTTGACTAGCGACCGCACAGATACGCAGTATTTT. Translated: CASSLTSDRTDTQYF. Full variable domain (remainder filled in from reference TRBV28 and TRBJ2-3): DVKVTQSSRYLVKRTGEKVFLECVQDMDHENMFWYRQDPGLGLRLIYFSYDVKMKEKGDIPEGYSVSREKKERFSLILESASTNQTSMYLCASSLTSDRTDTQYFGPGTRLTVL.

V gene TRBV28 combines with J gene TRBJ2-1, with 7 bases identical to TRBD1. Looked up from germline, CDR1 is MDHEN and CDR2 is SYDVKM. With 7 bases clipped from V and 6 bases from J, the junction kept 6 bases outside the gene matches. The CDR3 sequence is 13 residues long. For the CDR3, the DNA is TGTGCCAGCAAGACGACAGGGATCAATGAGCAGTTCTTC. Amino acids: CASKTTGINEQFF.